This entry lists 24 T cell receptor beta chains sequenced from one sample in a study of vaccination effects on CD4 cells after COVID-19. Viral peptide pool expansion of antigen-specific CD4+ T cells preceded sequencing in the ViraFEST assay. The culture ran for 10 to 11 days, and then CD4+ T cells were isolated. Two-dose BNT162b2 or mRNA-1273 vaccination was given to participants. TCRdb keeps only in-frame clones here, not all; method: immunoSEQ multiplex PCR. The sample has more than 20,000 clones, more than 65% seen once; the top ten hold 10%. These receptors' antigens are unknown. Sequencing was performed on CD4+ T cells from PBMCs cultured with HCoV-NL63 spike peptides, taken after COVID-19 vaccination. The receptors derive from a human donor who received a COVID-19 vaccine.

The chain combines TRBV10-3 with TRBJ1-2, with 9 positions matching TRBD1. Trimming cost V 5 bases and J 14 bases; bases outside gene matches: 9. Looked up from germline, CDR1 is ENHRY and CDR2 is SYGVKD. The CDR3 spans 12 residues. The CDR3 DNA reads TGTGCCATCAGTAGGGACAGGGATCAGATGACCTTC. It specifies CAISRDRDQMTF.

This sequence joins TRBV6-5 and TRBJ2-3; D uncertain. V dropped 7 bases and J dropped 1 base, with 9 bases sitting between them. This CDR3 comprises 13 residues. Germline V gives CDR1 MNHEY, CDR2 SVGAGI. CDR3 DNA sequence: TGTGCCAGCACCGGAACGGGCACAGATACGCAGTATTTT. As protein: CASTGTGTDTQYF.

This clone came up once. V and J are TRBV7-6 and TRBJ2-3; TRBD2 agrees at 8 bases. Trimming took 3 bases from V and 3 from J; bases not matched to a gene: 8. Germline CDR1 reads SGHVS; CDR2 reads FNYEAQ. The CDR3 sequence is 16 residues long. The CDR3 loop is CASSFSSGLGTDTQYF. The CDR3 DNA reads TGTGCCAGCAGCTTCTCTAGCGGGTTGGGTACAGATACGCAGTATTTT.

The chain links TRBV5-6 to TRBJ2-7, with D maybe TRBD1 (6 bases). CDR1 and CDR2 (germline): SGHDT, YYEEEE. The CDR3 contains 13 residues. Trimming removed 4 bases from V and 4 bases from J, with 12 bases in between. CDR3 in amino acids: CASSLDRGYEQYF. The CDR3 region has the DNA TGTGCCAGCAGCCTGGACAGAGGATACGAGCAGTACTTC.

The chain is built from TRBV18 and TRBJ2-5; D possibly corresponds to TRBD2 (6 bases). The germline gives CDR1 KGHSH, CDR2 LQKENI. This CDR3 is 15 amino acids long. Deletions cut 3 bases from V and 1 base from J, with 12 bases between. The DNA for the CDR3 is TGTGCCAGCTCACCGGTGAACGGGGGCCAAGAGACCCAGTACTTC. Translation: CASSPVNGGQETQYF.

The chain links TRBV2 to TRBJ2-7, with D unresolved. The germline gives CDR1 SNHLY, CDR2 FYNNEI. Trimming removed 1 base at V and 4 bases at J, with 8 bases between. The CDR3 is 13 residues long. DNA of the CDR3: TGTGCCAGCAGTGAAGGCAGCCAATACGAGCAGTACTTC. Its translation: CASSEGSQYEQYF.

The genes are TRBV19 and TRBJ2-1; TRBD2 matches at 9 bases. Germline CDR1 and CDR2: LNHDA and SQIVND (reference sequence). There are 15 residues in the CDR3. After removal of 5 bases from V and 7 bases from J, the junction contained 9 bases not matched to a gene. The CDR3 sequence is CASSSVAGGLNEQFF. The CDR3 DNA reads TGTGCCAGTAGTTCCGTCGCGGGAGGGCTAAATGAGCAGTTCTTC.

The chain employs TRBV2 and TRBJ2-1; D tentatively fits TRBD1 or TRBD2 (6 bases each). V shed 11 bases and J shed 4 bases, with 18 bases lying between them. This CDR3 has 14 residues. Germline V gene sequence: CDR1 SNHLY, CDR2 FYNNEI. The CDR3 reads CAGGRGASYNEQFF. CDR3 in DNA: TGTGCCGGGGGTAGGGGGGCTAGTTACAATGAGCAGTTCTTC.

The V call is TRBV3-1 (or the pseudogene TRBV3-2), the J call TRBJ2-1; the D is unclear. The V end was cut by 1 base, the J end by 0 bases, with 4 bases between. The V gene's germline CDR1 is LGHDT and CDR2 YNNKEL (reference sequence). There are 14 residues in the CDR3. CDR3 in DNA: TGTGCCAGCAGCCAAGTAAGCTCCTACAATGAGCAGTTCTTC. Translating it yields CASSQVSSYNEQFF.

The chain has TRBV28 and TRBJ1-4; D may be TRBD1 (6 bases). V was shortened by 4 bases and J by 5 bases, with 11 bases between the two germline ends. Germline values: CDR1 MDHEN, CDR2 SYDVKM. The CDR3 extends over 14 amino acids. The CDR3 protein is CASSSQDRNEKLFF. In DNA, the CDR3 is TGTGCCAGCAGTTCACAGGACAGAAATGAAAAACTGTTTTTT. The full variable domain, with the rest looked up from reference TRBV28 and TRBJ1-4, is DVKVTQSSRYLVKRTGEKVFLECVQDMDHENMFWYRQDPGLGLRLIYFSYDVKMKEKGDIPEGYSVSREKKERFSLILESASTNQTSMYLCASSSQDRNEKLFFGSGTQLSVL.

V is TRBV12-5 and J is TRBJ2-5, with D possibly matching TRBD1 (6 bases). Germline lookup yields CDR1 LGHNT and CDR2 FRNRAP. V was trimmed by 1 base and J by 4 bases, leaving 10 bases between them. The CDR3 sequence is 14 residues long. CDR3 amino acids: CASGLEIGGETQYF. In nucleotides, the CDR3 is TGTGCTAGTGGTTTGGAAATAGGGGGAGAGACCCAGTACTTC.

By share of the sample, this clone is medium-sized (0.01 to 0.1%). This sequence joins TRBV29-1 and TRBJ2-7, with TRBD1 matching 8 bases. After removal of 3 bases from V and 7 bases from J, the junction contained 5 bases not matched to a gene. The germline V gene encodes CDR1 SQVTM and CDR2 ANQGSEA. This CDR3 contains 12 residues. Written as DNA, the CDR3 is TGCAGCGTTGACAGGACAGGGAATGAGCAGTACTTC. This codes for CSVDRTGNEQYF.

The sample holds a few counts of this clone. This chain uses TRBV27 with TRBJ1-2; 11 bases agree with TRBD1. V was clipped by 5 bases and J by 6 bases; unmatched bases: 11. The V gene's germline CDR1 is MNHEY and CDR2 SMNVEV (reference sequence). The CDR3 is 16 amino acids. The CDR3: CASSDFRTGGKDGYTF. CDR3 in DNA: TGTGCCAGCAGTGATTTTAGGACAGGGGGCAAAGATGGCTACACCTTC.

This chain links TRBV5-1 with TRBJ2-5; D gene uncertain. V lost 4 bases to trimming and J lost 0 bases, with 1 base between them. The germline V gene encodes CDR1 SGHRS and CDR2 YFSETQ. The CDR3 has 11 amino acids. Here the CDR3 reads CASSDQETQYF. As DNA, the CDR3 is TGCGCCAGCAGCGACCAAGAGACCCAGTACTTC. Complete variable domain (other parts from reference TRBV5-1 and TRBJ2-5): KAGVTQTPRYLIKTRGQQVTLSCSPISGHRSVSWYQQTPGQGLQFLFEYFSETQRNKGNFPGRFSGRQFSNSRSEMNVSTLELGDSALYLCASSDQETQYFGPGTRLLVL.

This clone qualifies as medium-sized. This chain uses TRBV7-9 with TRBJ1-3; no clear D gene. Germline CDR1 reads SEHNR; CDR2 reads FQNEAQ (reference sequence). The V end lost 5 bases, the J end lost 2 bases, and 4 bases lay between the germline ends. This CDR3 is built from 12 residues. The CDR3 reads CASSPTGNTIYF. The DNA for the CDR3 is TGTGCCAGCAGCCCGACTGGAAACACCATATATTTT.

Only a few counts were recorded for this clone. The CDR3 nucleotides are TGTGCCAGCAGCGCGGACAGAGCGTACGAGCAGTACTTC. Amino acids: CASSADRAYEQYF. The rearrangement links TRBV11-2 to TRBJ2-7, with D possibly TRBD1 on 6 matching bases. This CDR3 has 13 amino acids. V lost 5 bases to trimming and J lost 4 bases, with 12 bases between them. Germline loops: CDR1 SGHAT, CDR2 FQNNGV.

This clone came up once. The rearrangement links TRBV27 to TRBJ2-2; the D is unclear. CDR1 MNHEY and CDR2 SMNVEV come from the germline V gene (reference sequence). This CDR3 region has 12 residues. V was pared by 3 bases and J by 5 bases, with 4 bases between. The CDR3 is CASSFYTGELFF. CDR3 sequence (DNA): TGTGCCAGCAGTTTTTATACCGGGGAGCTGTTTTTT.

The chain combines TRBV6-2 or TRBV6-3 with TRBJ2-3, with no clear D. The V gene's germline CDR1 is MNHEY and CDR2 SVGEGT. V was trimmed by 6 bases and J by 2 bases, leaving 9 bases between them. The CDR3 runs 13 residues. CDR3: CASSPPNTDTQYF. The CDR3 DNA follows: TGTGCCAGCAGCCCTCCAAACACAGATACGCAGTATTTT.

The chain couples TRBV5-1 to TRBJ2-7; TRBD2 is a possible D gene (6 bases). CDR3 length: 16 amino acids. V shed 0 bases and J shed 2 bases, with 15 bases lying between them. Germline V gene data show CDR1 as SGHRS and CDR2 as YFSETQ. Here the CDR3 reads CASSLAYGGAPYEQYF. The CDR3 DNA reads TGCGCCAGCAGCTTGGCTTACGGAGGGGCCCCCTACGAGCAGTACTTC.

The V gene is TRBV6-2 or TRBV6-3, the J gene TRBJ1-1, with 7 bases identical to TRBD1. The V and J ends lost 6 bases and 0 bases, in that order; junction bases with no gene match: 7. Germline V lookup: CDR1 MNHEY, CDR2 SVGEGT. The CDR3 covers 15 residues. The CDR3, as DNA: TGTGCCAGCAGCCTGGACAGGCTCATGAACACTGAAGCTTTCTTT. Amino acids: CASSLDRLMNTEAFF.

This rearrangement joins TRBV5-4 to TRBJ1-1; D is uncertain. This CDR3 comprises 13 residues. Germline V gene sequence: CDR1 SGHNT, CDR2 YYREEE (reference sequence). The germline V and J ends were trimmed by 0 bases and 1 base, with 4 bases remaining between them. This CDR3 reads CASSLDKNTEAFF. The CDR3, as DNA: TGTGCCAGCAGCTTGGACAAGAACACTGAAGCTTTCTTT.

The V and J genes are TRBV11-3 and TRBJ2-1; D unresolved. From germline, CDR1 is SGHNT and CDR2 YENEEA. This CDR3 has 13 residues. V dropped 5 bases and J dropped 6 bases, with 11 bases sitting between them. CDR3 residues: CASSPSAPNEQFF. CDR3 nucleotides: TGTGCCAGCAGCCCCTCGGCCCCCAATGAGCAGTTCTTC.

V is TRBV29-1 and J is TRBJ2-5; tentative D call: TRBD1 (5 bases). Germline CDR1 reads SQVTM; CDR2 reads ANQGSEA. Deletions cut 0 bases from V and 2 bases from J, with 13 bases between. This CDR3 is built from 15 residues. The CDR3 bases are TGCAGCGTTGAAGAATGGTTCAGGGATCAAGAGACCCAGTACTTC. Amino acids: CSVEEWFRDQETQYF.

The V call is TRBV11-3, the J call TRBJ1-3; D perhaps matches TRBD1 (6 bases). The CDR3 spans 15 residues. V was clipped by 3 bases and J by 0 bases, with 9 bases between them. The germline gives CDR1 SGHNT, CDR2 YENEEA. The CDR3 nucleotides are TGTGCCAGCAGCTTGGGGGGCACCTCTGGAAACACCATATATTTT. Amino acids: CASSLGGTSGNTIYF.